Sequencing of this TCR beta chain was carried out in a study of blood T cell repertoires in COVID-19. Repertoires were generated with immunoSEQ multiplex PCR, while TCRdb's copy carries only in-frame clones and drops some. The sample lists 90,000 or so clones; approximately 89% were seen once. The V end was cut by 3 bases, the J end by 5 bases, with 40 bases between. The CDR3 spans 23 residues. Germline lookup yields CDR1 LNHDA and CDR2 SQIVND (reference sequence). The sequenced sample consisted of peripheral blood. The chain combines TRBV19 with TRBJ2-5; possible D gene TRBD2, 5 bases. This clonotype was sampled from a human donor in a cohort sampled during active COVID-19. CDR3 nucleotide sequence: TGTGCCAGTAGTATTCAACTTATCGGACTCCCGCTCTCCTCTCTACGTATCATTGAGACCCAGTACTTC. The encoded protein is CASSIQLIGLPLSSLRIIETQYF.